A selection of T cell receptor beta chains follows, all from one sample in a study of cytomegalovirus exposure and HLA in healthy donors. Generated by immunoSEQ multiplex PCR, the TCRdb table keeps only in-frame clones and is missing some. This sample carries over 85,000 clones, approximately 82% of them seen once, and the ten largest clones take 13%. The sample was PBMCs. These receptors were collected from a man in his thirties or forties in good health and CMV-seropositive. Each CDR3 is given with its conserved first and last residue. A D gene is named only where the DNA matches it firmly. Expanded clones are given a class, and other clones once, few, many or no size at all.

V	J	size	D	CDR3	DNA
TRBV18	TRBJ1-1	-	TRBD1	CASSPSDRATEAFF	TGTGCCAGCTCACCATCAGACAGGGCCACTGAAGCTTTCTTT
TRBV6-1	TRBJ2-7	-	-	CASSERGHEQYF	TGTGCCAGCAGTGAAAGAGGGCACGAGCAGTACTTC
TRBV15	TRBJ2-7	-	-	CATSRGDRLYEQYF	TGTGCCACCAGCAGAGGCGACAGGCTGTACGAGCAGTACTTC
TRBV30	TRBJ1-2	few	-	CAWSVGGAYGYTF	TGTGCCTGGAGTGTAGGAGGAGCCTATGGCTACACCTTC
TRBV4-1	TRBJ1-1	-	-	CASSQDAARAEAFF	TGCGCCAGCAGCCAAGACGCGGCCCGTGCTGAAGCTTTCTTT
TRBV6-5	TRBJ1-5	-	-	CASSSSYSNQPQHF	TGTGCCAGCAGTTCCAGTTATAGCAATCAGCCCCAGCATTTT
TRBV5-6	TRBJ1-6	-	-	CASSWGDLRSPLHF	TGTGCCAGCAGCTGGGGGGATCTAAGGTCACCCCTCCACTTT
TRBV9	TRBJ2-2	-	-	CASSESRGANTGELFF	TGTGCCAGCAGCGAGAGCAGGGGAGCGAACACCGGGGAGCTGTTTTTT
TRBV7-2	TRBJ2-5	once	TRBD2	CASSLPFNAGGAQETQYF	TGTGCCAGCAGCTTACCATTTAACGCGGGGGGGGCACAAGAGACCCAGTACTTC
TRBV7-9	TRBJ2-1	-	TRBD2	CASSLAGGDNEQFF	TGTGCCAGCAGCCTAGCGGGGGGGGACAATGAGCAGTTCTTC
TRBV6-5	TRBJ2-7	-	TRBD1	CASSPTGNYEQYF	TGTGCCAGCAGCCCGACAGGGAACTACGAGCAGTACTTC
TRBV6-1	TRBJ1-1	-	-	CASSEVSAGTEAFF	TGTGCCAGCAGTGAGGTCTCCGCAGGCACTGAAGCTTTCTTT
TRBV2	TRBJ2-5	-	TRBD1	CASSEWGTGAIETQYF	TGTGCCAGCAGTGAATGGGGAACAGGGGCAATCGAGACCCAGTACTTC
TRBV7-8	TRBJ2-5	-	TRBD2	CASTHAPGTSGGAVETQYF	TGTGCCAGCACCCACGCCCCCGGGACTAGCGGGGGGGCCGTAGAGACCCAGTACTTC
TRBV5-1	TRBJ2-3	-	TRBD2	CASSLAGTASTDTQYF	TGCGCCAGCAGCCTAGCGGGGACGGCTAGCACAGATACGCAGTATTTT
TRBV5-5	TRBJ2-3	-	-	CASSLGTLSTDTQYF	TGTGCCAGCAGCTTGGGGACACTTTCCACAGATACGCAGTATTTT
TRBV7-2	TRBJ2-2	-	-	CASSQRRESTGELFF	TGTGCCAGCAGCCAGCGCAGGGAATCCACCGGGGAGCTGTTTTTT
TRBV4-2	TRBJ1-1	-	-	CASSQEADGSFTEAFF	TGTGCCAGCAGCCAAGAAGCGGACGGCAGTTTCACTGAAGCTTTCTTT
TRBV6-5	TRBJ2-7	-	-	CASSYSVAALTYEQYF	TGTGCCAGCAGTTACTCCGTGGCAGCGTTAACCTACGAGCAGTACTTC
TRBV29-1	TRBJ1-1	medium-sized	-	CSVVHSLSTEAFF	TGCAGCGTTGTTCACTCTTTGAGCACTGAAGCTTTCTTT
TRBV5-5	TRBJ1-5	-	-	CASSLRGVDQPQHF	TGTGCCAGCAGCTTGAGGGGTGTGGATCAGCCCCAGCATTTT
TRBV27	TRBJ1-1	few	-	CASSLRQGGSLNTEAFF	TGTGCCAGCAGTTTACGACAAGGAGGGTCCCTGAACACTGAAGCTTTCTTT
TRBV7-9	TRBJ2-1	-	-	CASSWPNEQFF	TGTGCCAGCAGCTGGCCCAATGAGCAGTTCTTC
TRBV6-4	TRBJ2-3	-	TRBD2	CASSEGIAGADTQYF	TGTGCCAGCAGTGAAGGGATAGCGGGGGCAGATACGCAGTATTTT
TRBV14	TRBJ1-1	-	-	CASSQGGGTPAFF	TGTGCCAGCAGCCAGGGTGGCGGGACCCCTGCTTTCTTT
TRBV27	TRBJ2-2	-	-	CASSFVGTGELFF	TGTGCCAGCAGTTTTGTCGGCACCGGGGAGCTGTTTTTT
TRBV28	TRBJ1-3	-	TRBD1	CASSLGTGNGNTIYF	TGTGCCAGCAGCCTAGGGACAGGGAACGGAAACACCATATATTTT
TRBV6-5	TRBJ2-1	-	TRBD1	CASTTDRGIGEQFF	TGTGCCAGCACCACGGACAGGGGGATAGGTGAGCAGTTCTTC
TRBV19	TRBJ2-2	-	-	CASSVTNTGELFF	TGTGCCAGTAGTGTGACAAACACCGGGGAGCTGTTTTTT
TRBV27	TRBJ2-2	-	-	CASRGSTGELFF	TGTGCCAGCAGAGGGAGCACCGGGGAGCTGTTTTTT
TRBV28	TRBJ2-4	-	TRBD1	CASSLTGGKNIQYF	TGTGCCAGCAGTCTCACAGGGGGCAAAAACATTCAGTACTTC
TRBV2	TRBJ2-5	-	-	CASSASRVVVETQYF	TGTGCCAGCAGTGCCTCGCGGGTGGTGGTAGAGACCCAGTACTTC
TRBV28	TRBJ2-2	few	-	CASSSPTGGIRGGELFF	TGTGCCAGCAGCTCGCCCACCGGGGGAATTAGGGGCGGGGAGCTGTTTTTT
TRBV2	TRBJ1-3	-	-	CASSQTGVADTIYF	TGTGCCAGCAGTCAGACAGGCGTCGCGGACACCATATATTTT
TRBV5-6	TRBJ1-2	-	TRBD1	CASSLLRQGAGGYTF	TGTGCCAGCAGCTTGTTGAGACAGGGGGCGGGCGGCTACACCTTC
TRBV6-5	TRBJ1-1	few	-	CASSYMEGTEAFF	TGTGCCAGCAGTTATATGGAGGGGACTGAAGCTTTCTTT
TRBV19	TRBJ1-1	few	-	CASSIYQGYEAFF	TGTGCCAGTAGTATATATCAGGGATATGAAGCTTTCTTT
TRBV5-1	TRBJ1-6	-	TRBD1	CASSLGGQVFSPLHF	TGCGCCAGCAGCCTTGGGGGACAGGTCTTCTCACCCCTCCACTTT
TRBV9	TRBJ2-5	-	-	CASSVDQQGPGGGPETQYF	TGTGCCAGCAGCGTAGACCAACAGGGGCCCGGGGGGGGTCCGGAGACCCAGTACTTC
TRBV19	TRBJ1-1	-	-	CASQNGGADTEAFF	TGTGCCAGCCAAAACGGGGGGGCAGACACTGAAGCTTTCTTT
TRBV4-1	TRBJ2-1	-	TRBD2	CASSRVAGGPGEQFF	TGCGCCAGCAGCCGAGTAGCGGGGGGGCCGGGTGAGCAGTTCTTC
TRBV6-6	TRBJ2-1	-	TRBD1	CASSLGTADNEQFF	TGTGCCAGCAGTTTAGGGACAGCAGACAATGAGCAGTTCTTC
TRBV5-8	TRBJ1-4	-	TRBD1	CASSIGGQGGRNEKLFF	TGTGCCAGCAGCATTGGCGGGCAGGGGGGACGTAATGAAAAACTGTTTTTT
TRBV5-1	TRBJ2-7	-	TRBD1	CASKPGTGESEQYF	TGCGCCAGCAAACCCGGGACAGGGGAATCCGAGCAGTACTTC
TRBV7-2	TRBJ2-3	-	TRBD2	CASTPGTSAEDTQYF	TGTGCCAGCACCCCCGGGACTAGCGCGGAAGATACGCAGTATTTT
TRBV19	TRBJ2-3	-	TRBD2	CASTATGTAGGRGQYF	TGTGCCAGTACCGCCACAGGGACCGCGGGGGGGCGGGGGCAGTATTTT
TRBV13	TRBJ2-1	-	-	CASSSLDGEQFF	TGTGCCAGCAGCTCCCTAGACGGTGAGCAGTTCTTC
TRBV11-2	TRBJ1-1	-	TRBD1	CASSLDRAGGYYVEAFF	TGTGCCAGCAGCTTAGATCGGGCAGGGGGGTATTATGTTGAAGCTTTCTTT
TRBV6-5	TRBJ1-2	-	-	CASSYSTVQGSGYTF	TGTGCCAGCAGTTACTCGACGGTCCAGGGGTCTGGCTACACCTTC
TRBV27	TRBJ2-7	-	TRBD2	CASRAGTSGVYEQYF	TGTGCCAGCAGAGCAGGGACTAGCGGGGTTTACGAGCAGTACTTC
TRBV27	TRBJ1-2	-	TRBD1	CASSVNRDRGSVGYTF	TGTGCCAGCAGTGTAAACCGGGACAGGGGGTCTGTTGGCTACACCTTC
TRBV27	TRBJ2-3	-	TRBD2	CASSSSSGGPRSDTQYF	TGTGCCAGCAGTTCCTCTAGCGGGGGGCCGAGATCAGATACGCAGTATTTT
TRBV13	TRBJ2-7	-	TRBD1	CASSSSAGGTYEQYF	TGTGCCAGCAGCTCCTCGGCAGGGGGAACCTACGAGCAGTACTTC
TRBV7-2	TRBJ2-7	-	TRBD2	CASSAPGGGVYEQYF	TGTGCCAGCAGCGCACCGGGCGGGGGGGTATACGAGCAGTACTTC
TRBV5-6	TRBJ1-1	-	-	CASSQGQNTEAFF	TGTGCCAGCAGCCAAGGACAGAACACTGAAGCTTTCTTT
TRBV20-1	TRBJ2-7	-	-	CSVPIGDEQYF	TGCAGTGTTCCGATAGGGGACGAGCAGTACTTC
TRBV7-9	TRBJ1-2	-	-	CASSDPTGTNYGYTF	TGTGCCAGCTCAGACCCAACCGGGACAAACTATGGCTACACCTTC